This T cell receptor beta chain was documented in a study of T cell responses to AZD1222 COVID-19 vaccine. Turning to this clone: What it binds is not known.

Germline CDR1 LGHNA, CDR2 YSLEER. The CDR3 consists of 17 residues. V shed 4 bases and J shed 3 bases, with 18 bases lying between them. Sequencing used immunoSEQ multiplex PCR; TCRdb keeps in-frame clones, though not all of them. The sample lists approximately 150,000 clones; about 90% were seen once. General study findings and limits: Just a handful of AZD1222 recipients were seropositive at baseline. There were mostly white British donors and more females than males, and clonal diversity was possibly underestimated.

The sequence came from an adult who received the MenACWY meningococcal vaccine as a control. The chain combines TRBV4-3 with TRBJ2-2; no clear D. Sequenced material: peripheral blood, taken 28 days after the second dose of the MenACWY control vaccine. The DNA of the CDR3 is TGCGCCAGCAGCCCCAACCCGAGCTCCTCTGACACCGGGGAGCTGTTTTTT. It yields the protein CASSPNPSSSDTGELFF.